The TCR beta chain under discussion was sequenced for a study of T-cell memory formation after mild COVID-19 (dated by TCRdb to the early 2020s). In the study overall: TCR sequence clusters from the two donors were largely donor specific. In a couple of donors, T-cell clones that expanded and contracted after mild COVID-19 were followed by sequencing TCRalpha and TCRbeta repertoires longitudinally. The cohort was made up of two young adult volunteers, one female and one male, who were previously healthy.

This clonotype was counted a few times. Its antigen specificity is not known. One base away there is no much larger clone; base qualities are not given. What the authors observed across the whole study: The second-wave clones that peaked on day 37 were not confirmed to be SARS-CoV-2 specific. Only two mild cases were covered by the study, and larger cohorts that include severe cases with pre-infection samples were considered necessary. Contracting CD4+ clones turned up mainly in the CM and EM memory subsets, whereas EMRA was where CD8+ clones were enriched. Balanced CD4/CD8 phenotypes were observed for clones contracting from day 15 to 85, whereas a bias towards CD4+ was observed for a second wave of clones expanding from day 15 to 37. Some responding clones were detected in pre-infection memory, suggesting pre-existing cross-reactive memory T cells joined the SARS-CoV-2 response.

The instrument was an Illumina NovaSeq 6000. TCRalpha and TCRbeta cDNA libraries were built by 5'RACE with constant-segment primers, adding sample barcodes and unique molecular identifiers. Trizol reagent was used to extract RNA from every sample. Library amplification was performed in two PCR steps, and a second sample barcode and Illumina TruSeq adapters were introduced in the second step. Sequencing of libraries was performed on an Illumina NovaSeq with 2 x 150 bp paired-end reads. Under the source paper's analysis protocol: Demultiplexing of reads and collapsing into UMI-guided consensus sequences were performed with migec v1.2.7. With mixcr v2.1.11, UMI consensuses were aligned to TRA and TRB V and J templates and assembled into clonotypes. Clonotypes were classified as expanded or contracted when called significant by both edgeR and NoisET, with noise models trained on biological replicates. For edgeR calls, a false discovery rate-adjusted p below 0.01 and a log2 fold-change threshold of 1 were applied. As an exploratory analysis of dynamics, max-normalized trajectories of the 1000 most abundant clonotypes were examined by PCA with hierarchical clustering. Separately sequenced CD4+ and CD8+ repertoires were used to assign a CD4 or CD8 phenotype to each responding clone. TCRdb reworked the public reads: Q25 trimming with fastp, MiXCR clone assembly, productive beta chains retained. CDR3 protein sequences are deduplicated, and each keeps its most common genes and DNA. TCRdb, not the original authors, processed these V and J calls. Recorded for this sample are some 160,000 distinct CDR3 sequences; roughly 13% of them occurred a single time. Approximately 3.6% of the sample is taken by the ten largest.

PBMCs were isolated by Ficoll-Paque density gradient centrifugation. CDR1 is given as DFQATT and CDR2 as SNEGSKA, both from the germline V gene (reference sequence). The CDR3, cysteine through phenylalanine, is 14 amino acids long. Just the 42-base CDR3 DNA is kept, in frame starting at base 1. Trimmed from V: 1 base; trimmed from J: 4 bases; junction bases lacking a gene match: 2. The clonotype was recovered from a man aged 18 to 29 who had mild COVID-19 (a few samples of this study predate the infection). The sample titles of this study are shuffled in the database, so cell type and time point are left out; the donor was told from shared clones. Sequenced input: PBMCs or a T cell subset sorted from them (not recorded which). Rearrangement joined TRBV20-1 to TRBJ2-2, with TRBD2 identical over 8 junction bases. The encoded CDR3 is CSARGLASTGELFF. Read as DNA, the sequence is TGCAGTGCTAGAGGACTAGCGTCCACCGGGGAGCTGTTTTTT.